What follows are 30 T cell receptor beta chains derived from one specimen sequenced in a study of CD8+ T cells in alopecia areata. As for treatment: oral pan-JAK inhibitor, 5-10 mg twice daily. Following RNA extraction, reverse transcription yielded cDNA that acted as the sequencing template. Measured with immunoSEQ multiplex PCR; TCRdb has only the in-frame clones, and not every one. The repertoire holds 150,000 to 200,000 clones, roughly 60% seen once, with 14% in the top ten. The source material was CD4+ T cells sorted from blood, sampled at week 24, from a patient treated with tofacitinib. The receptors were gathered from a human donor with alopecia areata.

The chain links TRBV9 to TRBJ2-7, with unresolved D. Germline CDR1 and CDR2: SGDLS and YYNGEE. Trimming stripped 0 bases from V and 2 bases from J, with 9 bases between. The CDR3 spans 14 residues. CDR3 coding DNA: TGTGCCAGCAGCGTAGCCGTCGGGCCCTACGAGCAGTACTTC. Amino acids: CASSVAVGPYEQYF.

This clone was seen only once. This chain links TRBV2 with TRBJ2-5; no firm D call. Per the germline V gene, CDR1 is SNHLY and CDR2 is FYNNEI. CDR3 length equals 14 residues. V dropped 11 bases and J dropped 5 bases, with 21 bases sitting between them. This chain's CDR3 is CASAQAPNGETQYF. CDR3 in DNA: TGTGCCTCCGCGCAGGCCCCCAACGGGGAGACCCAGTACTTC.

This clone was counted between two and nine times. This rearrangement joins TRBV4-2 to TRBJ2-5; 11 bases match TRBD2. The V gene end was trimmed by 0 bases and the J gene end by 3 bases; junction bases not matched to a gene: 12. This CDR3 spans 19 amino acids. Germline V CDR1 and CDR2: LGHNA, YNFKEQ. The CDR3 nucleotides are TGTGCCAGCAGCCAAGAGCGAGGTACTAGCGGGGGAGGTGAAGAGACCCAGTACTTC. Translation: CASSQERGTSGGGEETQYF.

The chain uses TRBV5-1 and TRBJ1-1, with TRBD1 as a possible D gene (5 bases). Germline V gives CDR1 SGHRS, CDR2 YFSETQ. This CDR3 is 16 amino acids long. V was shortened by 0 bases and J by 0 bases, with 12 bases between the two germline ends. CDR3 DNA sequence: TGCGCCAGCAGCTTGGTCCGTAGACAGATGAACACTGAAGCTTTCTTT. Translated: CASSLVRRQMNTEAFF.

The chain has TRBV29-1 and TRBJ2-2, with a possible D match to TRBD2 (5 bases). The germline V gene has CDR1 SQVTM and CDR2 ANQGSEA. Trimming removed 5 bases at V and 0 bases at J, with 7 bases between. The CDR3 has 13 residues. The CDR3 bases are TGCAGCGTTCGGGATGCGAACACCGGGGAGCTGTTTTTT. Translating gives CSVRDANTGELFF.

This clone has a handful of counts. A junction end diverges from the germline sequence, so it may reflect a read error. This chain links TRBV4-1 with TRBJ1-2; D is ambiguous. Germline V gene data show CDR1 as MGHRA and CDR2 as YSYEKL. The CDR3 runs 15 residues. CDR3 in amino acids: CASSQDLIAITFWAF. The CDR3 DNA is TGCGCCAGCAGCCAAGATCTTATAGCGATTACCTTCTGGGCCTTC.

In this sample, this clone turned up many times. The rearrangement links TRBV4-1 to TRBJ2-1; TRBD2 matches at 13 bases. The CDR3 runs 16 residues. Germline V lookup: CDR1 MGHRA, CDR2 YSYEKL. Losses at the gene ends were 4 bases for V and 7 bases for J; bases not matched to a gene: 7. The CDR3 region has the DNA TGCGCCAGCAGCCGGGGACTAGCGGGGCTGGGGAATGAGCAGTTCTTC. Translated: CASSRGLAGLGNEQFF.

This chain links TRBV9 with TRBJ2-3; 8 bases align to TRBD2. V lost 0 bases to trimming and J lost 1 base; unmatched junction nucleotides: 1. This CDR3 region has 15 residues. The germline CDR1 and CDR2 sequences are SGDLS and YYNGEE. The CDR3 loop reads CASSVAGGRTDTQYF. The CDR3 DNA sequence: TGTGCCAGCAGCGTAGCGGGGGGGCGCACAGATACGCAGTATTTT.

This rearrangement joins TRBV5-1 to TRBJ1-6; 9 bases map to TRBD1. CDR1 is SGHRS and CDR2 is YFSETQ in the germline V gene. V shed 3 bases and J 9 bases; nucleotides not matched to a gene: 7. The length of the CDR3 is 15 residues. The CDR3 nucleotides read TGCGCCAGCAGCTGGGGACAGGGCCGAGTTTCACCCCTCCACTTT. Protein: CASSWGQGRVSPLHF.

Note on this clone: The junction departs from germline at one end; a sequencing error may be responsible. The gene calls are TRBV7-7 and TRBJ2-5, with D perhaps assigned TRBD1 or TRBD2 (6 bases each). The CDR3 consists of 12 residues. CDR1 SSHAT and CDR2 FNYEAQ come from the germline V gene (reference sequence). The CDR3 is CASSFEGGTQYF. CDR3 in DNA: TGTGCTAGCAGCTTTGAGGGGGGGACCCAGTACTTC.

The genes are TRBV18 and TRBJ1-2; 10 bases line up with TRBD1. The J segment lost 7 bases and the V segment lost 1 base, leaving 3 bases of the junction unmatched. The CDR3 is made up of 14 amino acids. Germline CDR1 reads KGHSH; CDR2 reads LQKENI. CDR3 residues: CASSPRDRGSGYTF. CDR3 sequence (DNA): TGTGCCAGCTCACCACGGGACAGGGGATCTGGCTACACCTTC.

The chain couples TRBV29-1 to TRBJ1-2, with D unresolved. The CDR3 covers 10 residues. Germline V gene lookup returns CDR1 SQVTM and CDR2 ANQGSEA. CDR3 coding DNA: TGCACCACGCTCTCAAATGGCTACACCTTC. Residues: CTTLSNGYTF.

The chain combines TRBV29-1 with TRBJ2-1; D might be TRBD2 (8 bases). V shed 7 bases and J shed 7 bases, with 20 bases lying between them. Germline V gene sequence: CDR1 SQVTM, CDR2 ANQGSEA. CDR3 length: 14 amino acids. The CDR3, as DNA: TGCAGCGGGTCACAGGGGACTAGGGCAAATGAGCAGTTCTTC. This sequence encodes CSGSQGTRANEQFF.

This clone appeared once. V and J are TRBV7-2 and TRBJ1-5, with 7 bases matching TRBD1. The CDR3 has 15 residues. V was pared by 1 base and J by 5 bases, with 5 bases of the junction left unmatched. Germline V lookup: CDR1 SGHTA, CDR2 FQGNSA. CDR3: CASSLGQGGYQPQHF. CDR3 coding DNA: TGTGCCAGCAGCTTAGGACAGGGCGGATATCAGCCCCAGCATTTT.

This chain uses TRBV7-9 with TRBJ2-7; D call uncertain. The CDR3 length is 14 residues. Trimming shortened V by 1 base and J by 2 bases, and 9 bases separated the two germline ends. Germline loops: CDR1 SEHNR, CDR2 FQNEAQ (reference sequence). The CDR3 nucleotides read TGTGCCAGCAGCTTAGAATTAGCTCCCTACGAGCAGTACTTC. This gives the protein CASSLELAPYEQYF. Combining the CDR3 with reference TRBV7-9 and TRBJ2-7 gives the whole variable domain DTGVSQNPRHKITKRGQNVTFRCDPISEHNRLYWYRQTLGQGPEFLTYFQNEAQLEKSRLLSDRFSAERPKGSFSTLEIQRTEQGDSAMYLCASSLELAPYEQYFGPGTRLTVT.

Only one count was recorded for this clone. The chain carries TRBV30 and TRBJ2-7; D unresolved. This CDR3 contains 13 residues. V was cut by 0 bases and J by 2 bases, with 8 bases left in between. Per germline, CDR1 GTSNPN and CDR2 SVGIG (reference sequence). Written as DNA, the CDR3 is TGTGCCTGGAGTGTGACCGGTACCTACGAGCAGTACTTC. Its protein product is CAWSVTGTYEQYF.

The genes are TRBV18 and TRBJ1-2; D might be TRBD1 (6 bases). Per germline, CDR1 KGHSH and CDR2 LQKENI. CDR3 length: 14 amino acids. The V end was cut by 4 bases, the J end by 0 bases, with 9 bases between. The CDR3 DNA follows: TGTGCCAGCTCACGGGGGCTCACTAACTATGGCTACACCTTC. This gives the protein CASSRGLTNYGYTF.

This clone was seen just once. This sequence joins TRBV5-6 and TRBJ1-1; D is possibly TRBD1 (5 bases). CDR3 size: 17 residues. The V end was cut by 1 base, the J end by 3 bases, with 19 bases between. From germline, CDR1 is SGHDT and CDR2 YYEEEE. The CDR3 loop reads CASSLRPPHRGDTEAFF. The CDR3 nucleotides are TGTGCCAGCAGCTTGAGGCCACCCCACCGGGGGGACACTGAAGCTTTCTTT.

This chain joins TRBV30 and TRBJ2-7, with 10 bases that match TRBD1. In germline, CDR1 is GTSNPN, CDR2 SVGIG (reference sequence). Trimming removed 4 bases from V and 4 bases from J; junction bases left unmatched: 10. The CDR3 loop spans 15 amino acids. The CDR3 sequence is CAWIRPGQGFYEQYF. The CDR3 nucleotides are TGTGCCTGGATTCGGCCGGGACAGGGGTTTTACGAGCAGTACTTC.

The chain is built from TRBV6-5 and TRBJ2-4; 9 bases agree with TRBD1. Per germline, CDR1 MNHEY and CDR2 SVGAGI. Unmatched junction bases numbered 4, after V lost 4 bases and J lost 9 bases. CDR3 length: 13 amino acids. The CDR3 region is CASSSMTGGIQYF. Here the CDR3 DNA reads TGTGCCAGCAGTTCCATGACAGGGGGCATTCAGTACTTC.

V usage is TRBV7-6 and J usage is TRBJ2-7; tentative D call: TRBD1 (6 bases). This CDR3 contains 14 residues. Deletions cut 5 bases from V and 5 bases from J, with 16 bases between. Germline loops: CDR1 SGHVS, CDR2 FNYEAQ. Here the CDR3 reads CASSHGTSRDEQYF. DNA for the CDR3: TGTGCCAGCAGCCACGGGACATCCCGGGACGAGCAGTACTTC.

J is TRBJ2-1 and V is TRBV7-9, with a weak D call TRBD2 (7 bases). V was clipped by 5 bases and J by 7 bases, with 18 bases between them. The CDR3 has 15 residues. Looked up from germline, CDR1 is SEHNR and CDR2 is FQNEAQ (reference sequence). CDR3 region: CASSPRGGAANEQFF. The DNA for the CDR3 is TGTGCCAGCAGCCCCCGAGGGGGGGCCGCGAATGAGCAGTTCTTC.

The V gene is TRBV21-1, the J gene TRBJ2-3; the table assigns TRBD2, which was not confirmed against the DNA. TRBV21-1 is noted as a pseudogene. This CDR3 comprises 20 residues. This chain's CDR3 is CASKPDGHGLAGGITDTQYF. The CDR3 DNA reads TGTGCCAGCAAACCTGACGGACACGGACTAGCGGGGGGGATCACAGATACGCAGTATTTT.

Comments on this clone: The germline gene is not matched at one end of the junction; a read error may be the cause. The chain links TRBV30 to TRBJ1-2; D might be TRBD1 (5 bases). This CDR3 has 15 amino acids. Per the germline V gene, CDR1 is GTSNPN and CDR2 is SVGIG (reference sequence). CDR3 sequence reads: CAGSPGRGIIYGYTF. CDR3 coding DNA: TGTGCCGGGAGTCCAGGGAGAGGGATCATCTATGGCTACACCTTC.

The chain combines TRBV30 with TRBJ2-7, with D possibly called TRBD1 or TRBD2 (5 bases each). The germline V gene encodes CDR1 GTSNPN and CDR2 SVGIG (reference sequence). This CDR3 spans 13 amino acids. V dropped 5 bases and J dropped 2 bases, with 13 bases sitting between them. The CDR3 DNA is TGTGCCTGGGGGCTCAGAGGGGCCTACGAGCAGTACTTC. Translating gives CAWGLRGAYEQYF. Complete variable domain (other parts from reference TRBV30 and TRBJ2-7): SQTIHQWPATLVQPVGSPLSLECTVEGTSNPNLYWYRQAAGRGLQLLFYSVGIGQISSEVPQNLSASRPQDRQFILSSKKLLLSDSGFYLCAWGLRGAYEQYFGPGTRLTVT.

The V gene is TRBV6-6, the J gene TRBJ1-6; 7 positions agree with TRBD1. V was clipped by 10 bases and J by 6 bases; unmatched bases: 6. Germline CDR1 is MNHNY and CDR2 is SVGAGI (reference sequence). The CDR3 has 13 residues. CDR3 sequence (DNA): TGTGCCACCCTGCCAGGGGGTAATTCACCCCTCCACTTT. This translates into CATLPGGNSPLHF.

This clone was seen a handful of times. J is TRBJ1-2 and V is TRBV29-1; D not resolved. Per germline, CDR1 SQVTM and CDR2 ANQGSEA. The CDR3 length is 13 residues. Trimming left V 7 bases short and J 3 bases short, with 15 bases between. Here the CDR3 reads CSAVPEAHYGYTF. In nucleotides, the CDR3 is TGCAGCGCCGTCCCTGAGGCTCACTATGGCTACACCTTC.

The chain carries TRBV11-2 and TRBJ1-6, with a possible D match to TRBD1 (6 bases). Germline V CDR1 and CDR2: SGHAT, FQNNGV. The CDR3 is 14 amino acids. Trimming removed 3 bases at V and 9 bases at J, with 12 bases between. CDR3 bases: TGTGCCAGCAGCTTTTCGGGGGCTGGTTCACCCCTCCACTTT. This sequence encodes CASSFSGAGSPLHF.

The rearrangement uses TRBV6-1 and TRBJ2-5; D possibly matches TRBD1 or TRBD2 (5 bases each). The germline V and J ends were trimmed by 11 bases and 5 bases, with 18 bases remaining between them. The CDR3 extends over 13 amino acids. Per germline, CDR1 MNHNS and CDR2 SASEGT. The CDR3 sequence: CAAPKEGWETQYF. The CDR3 nucleotides read TGTGCCGCTCCGAAAGAGGGGTGGGAGACCCAGTACTTC.

The V call is TRBV10-3, the J call TRBJ2-7; no firm D call. The CDR3 covers 11 residues. Trimming left V 3 bases short and J 4 bases short, with 4 bases between. The germline V gene encodes CDR1 ENHRY and CDR2 SYGVKD. In nucleotides, the CDR3 is TGTGCCATCAGTGACAGTTACGAGCAGTACTTC. It codes for CAISDSYEQYF.